Each of the 16 T cell receptor beta chains below was sequenced from the same sample in a study of OX40 agonist ivuxolimab in advanced cancers. Here immunoSEQ multiplex PCR was the method, and the copy in TCRdb shows in-frame clones only, minus some. The sample shows just over 35,000 clones, approximately 80% of them seen only once. The starting material was CD4+ or CD8+ T cells sorted from blood, obtained in a trial of the OX40 agonist ivuxolimab. Every receptor here comes from an adult with an advanced solid tumor such as melanoma, head and neck, liver or kidney cancer.

This chain joins TRBV9 and TRBJ2-5; TRBD2 aligns across 10 bases. With 5 bases clipped from V and 5 bases from J, the junction kept 6 bases outside the gene matches. Germline loops: CDR1 SGDLS, CDR2 YYNGEE. CDR3 length: 14 residues. CDR3 sequence reads: CASSHSGGWETQYF. The CDR3 coding sequence is TGTGCCAGCAGTCATAGCGGGGGGTGGGAGACCCAGTACTTC.

J is TRBJ1-2 and V is TRBV19; D is uncertain. Trimming removed 3 bases from V and 3 bases from J, with 2 bases in between. Per the germline V gene, CDR1 is LNHDA and CDR2 is SQIVND (reference sequence). The length of the CDR3 is 11 residues. The CDR3 bases are TGTGCCAGTAGTATCTACTATGGCTACACCTTC. The encoded protein is CASSIYYGYTF.

Only one count was recorded for this clone. This sequence joins TRBV13 and TRBJ2-2; the D is unclear. The CDR3 covers 15 residues. The germline V and J ends were trimmed by 0 bases and 7 bases, with 12 bases remaining between them. Germline V CDR1 and CDR2: PRHDT, FYEKMQ (reference sequence). CDR3 sequence reads: CASSLGEPLGGELFF. CDR3 bases: TGTGCCAGCAGCTTAGGCGAGCCTCTGGGCGGGGAGCTGTTTTTT.

A note on this clone: Mismatch with germline at one junction end may stem from a read error. The chain uses TRBV7-3 and TRBJ2-7; 13 bases fit TRBD2. This CDR3 contains 18 residues. CDR1 is SGHTA, CDR2 FQGTGA, per germline. The CDR3 loop is CASSTQTAKTSGGKVGTF. Here the CDR3 DNA reads TGTGCCAGCAGCACGCAAACCGCGAAGACTAGCGGGGGGAAGGTTGGCACCTTC.

The chain's CDR3 is CASSPAMDRFTEAFF. For the CDR3, the DNA is TGCGCCAGCAGCCCAGCTATGGACAGGTTCACTGAAGCTTTCTTT. V usage is TRBV5-1 and J usage is TRBJ1-1, with 7 bases lining up with TRBD1. Per the germline V gene, CDR1 is SGHRS and CDR2 is YFSETQ. V shed 4 bases, J shed 4 bases, and the junction held 10 bases outside the gene matches. This CDR3 has 15 amino acids.

The V call is TRBV7-2, the J call TRBJ1-5; no reliable D call. The V gene's germline CDR1 is SGHTA and CDR2 FQGNSA. V was pared by 5 bases and J by 2 bases, with 16 bases between. The CDR3 has 16 residues. The CDR3 protein is CASSPTPGDGNQPQHF. For the CDR3, the DNA is TGTGCCAGCAGCCCTACCCCGGGAGATGGCAATCAGCCCCAGCATTTT.

The chain joins TRBV19 to TRBJ2-5; tentatively, D is TRBD1 or TRBD2 (5 bases each). The germline V gene has CDR1 LNHDA and CDR2 SQIVND (reference sequence). The V gene lost 3 bases and the J gene lost 7 bases, with 21 bases spanning the gap. This CDR3 region has 16 residues. In DNA, the CDR3 is TGTGCCAGTAGTATTGATATGGGGACGGCCGGCGGGACCCAGTACTTC. Residues: CASSIDMGTAGGTQYF.

This clone was seen only a few times. The chain uses TRBV27 and TRBJ1-5; D not resolved. The V end was cut by 2 bases, the J end by 5 bases, with 7 bases between. CDR1 MNHEY and CDR2 SMNVEV come from the germline V gene (reference sequence). The CDR3 sequence is 13 residues long. The CDR3 DNA follows: TGTGCCAGCAGTTTAAGTACCCATCAGCCCCAGCATTTT. Encoded protein: CASSLSTHQPQHF.

The gene calls are TRBV11-2 and TRBJ2-5; tentatively, D is TRBD2 (6 bases). Germline V gene sequence: CDR1 SGHAT, CDR2 FQNNGV. The CDR3 is 13 amino acids. The V end was cut by 5 bases, the J end by 1 base, with 8 bases between. The CDR3 nucleotides are TGTGCCAGCAGCCCAGCGGGCCAAGAGACCCAGTACTTC. Protein: CASSPAGQETQYF.

This sequence joins TRBV30 and TRBJ1-6, with 7 bases lining up with TRBD1. This CDR3 is built from 15 residues. The ends lost 3 bases at V and 3 bases at J; junction bases unmatched: 5. Germline V gene lookup returns CDR1 GTSNPN and CDR2 SVGIG (reference sequence). The CDR3 coding sequence is TGTGCCTGGAGAACAGGGGCCATCTATAATTCACCCCTCCACTTT. Translation: CAWRTGAIYNSPLHF.

The chain has TRBV11-2 and TRBJ2-1; 7 bases match TRBD2. The CDR3 is 15 amino acids. J gave up 8 bases and V 0 bases, and 7 bases lay outside the gene matches. Germline V gene data show CDR1 as SGHAT and CDR2 as FQNNGV. The DNA of the CDR3 is TGTGCCAGCAGCTTAGAGTGGGGAGGGACGGATGAGCAGTTCTTC. Its translation is CASSLEWGGTDEQFF.

This clone was observed a handful of times. This chain's CDR3 is CASSLDPVSSYNEQFF. The DNA for the CDR3 is TGCGCCAGCAGCTTGGATCCGGTGAGCTCCTACAATGAGCAGTTCTTC. The chain combines TRBV5-1 with TRBJ2-1, with D uncertain. Trimming cost V 0 bases and J 0 bases, with 10 bases left between them. CDR1 is SGHRS, CDR2 YFSETQ, per germline. This CDR3 contains 16 residues. The full variable domain, its missing parts supplied by reference TRBV5-1 and TRBJ2-1, is KAGVTQTPRYLIKTRGQQVTLSCSPISGHRSVSWYQQTPGQGLQFLFEYFSETQRNKGNFPGRFSGRQFSNSRSEMNVSTLELGDSALYLCASSLDPVSSYNEQFFGPGTRLTVL.

V usage is TRBV14 and J usage is TRBJ1-2; TRBD1 is a possible D gene (5 bases). Trimming took 4 bases from V and 8 from J, leaving 14 bases between them. Germline V CDR1 and CDR2: SGHDN, FVKESK. The CDR3 contains 13 residues. CDR3 coding DNA: TGTGCCAGCAGCCCCTTCCCAGGGCTCGGCTACACCTTC. Translation gives CASSPFPGLGYTF. The entire variable domain, with the rest obtained from reference TRBV14 and TRBJ1-2, is as follows: EAGVTQFPSHSVIEKGQTVTLRCDPISGHDNLYWYRRVMGKEIKFLLHFVKESKQDESGMPNNRFLAERTGGTYSTLKVQPAELEDSGVYFCASSPFPGLGYTFGSGTRLTVV.

This clone was detected once. The chain has TRBV6-6 and TRBJ2-1; TRBD2 is a possible D gene (7 bases). The V and J ends lost 0 bases and 6 bases respectively, with 15 bases between them. The CDR3 contains 16 residues. The germline gives CDR1 MNHNY, CDR2 SVGAGI (reference sequence). This CDR3 is CASSYSNRGATNEQFF. DNA for the CDR3: TGTGCCAGCAGTTACTCGAATCGGGGGGCCACCAATGAGCAGTTCTTC.

The J gene is TRBJ1-3, the V gene TRBV28; D remains ambiguous. The CDR3 covers 15 residues. The V end lost 2 bases, the J end lost 0 bases, and 8 bases lay between the germline ends. Germline CDR1 is MDHEN and CDR2 is SYDVKM. This chain's CDR3 is CASSLGGHSGNTIYF. CDR3 DNA: TGTGCCAGCAGTTTAGGCGGCCACTCTGGAAACACCATATATTTT.

The V call is TRBV7-9, the J call TRBJ1-1, with 8 positions matching TRBD1. V lost 5 bases and J lost 1; bases outside the gene matches: 9. The CDR3 covers 16 residues. Germline V gene sequence: CDR1 SEHNR, CDR2 FQNEAQ (reference sequence). The DNA for the CDR3 is TGTGCCAGCAGCCAGACAGGGGTTAGGTGGAACACTGAAGCTTTCTTT. This codes for CASSQTGVRWNTEAFF. Variable domain in full (rest from reference TRBV7-9 and TRBJ1-1): DTGVSQNPRHKITKRGQNVTFRCDPISEHNRLYWYRQTLGQGPEFLTYFQNEAQLEKSRLLSDRFSAERPKGSFSTLEIQRTEQGDSAMYLCASSQTGVRWNTEAFFGQGTRLTVV.